This T cell receptor (beta chain) was profiled in a study of T cell responses to AZD1222 COVID-19 vaccine. TCRdb keeps only in-frame clones here, not all; method: immunoSEQ multiplex PCR. The top ten clones hold less than 2.5% of a sample with approximately 100,000 clones, around 94% of them seen once. Study-level results: Regions 160-218 and 743-854 dominated among vaccine-associated CD4 TCRs spanning spike.

The germline gives CDR1 MDHEN, CDR2 SYDVKM. The CDR3 runs to 14 residues. Trimming shortened V by 3 bases and J by 3 bases, and 12 bases separated the two germline ends. Concerning this clone itself: The antigen remains undetermined.

The V call is TRBV28, the J call TRBJ2-7, with D perhaps matching TRBD1 or TRBD2 (5 bases each). The receptor was isolated from an adult in good health. This material consisted of peripheral blood, taken on day 0 of AZD1222 vaccination. The CDR3 DNA follows: TGTGCCAGCAGTTTCGGGGCTCTGAACTACGAGCAGTACTTC. Amino acids: CASSFGALNYEQYF. Together with reference TRBV28 and TRBJ2-7, the CDR3 gives the full variable domain: DVKVTQSSRYLVKRTGEKVFLECVQDMDHENMFWYRQDPGLGLRLIYFSYDVKMKEKGDIPEGYSVSREKKERFSLILESASTNQTSMYLCASSFGALNYEQYFGPGTRLTVT.